The 3 T cell receptor beta chains listed next were all sequenced from one sample in a study of blood T cell repertoires in COVID-19. TCRdb's copy holds only in-frame clones and misses some; the assay was immunoSEQ multiplex PCR. Of about 250,000 clones in the sample, approximately 86% were seen once. Sequences were obtained from peripheral blood. All receptors derive from an older woman who had recovered from COVID-19.

With regard to this clone: The junction does not match germline at one end; this may be a read error. The chain uses TRBV7-7 and TRBJ2-5; 9 bases are shared with TRBD2. CDR1 and CDR2 (germline): SSHAT, FNYEAQ (reference sequence). This CDR3 spans 15 amino acids. The CDR3 DNA is TGTGCTAGCAGCCCCCGGGTGGGACTAGCCGAGACCCAGTACTTC. This codes for CASSPRVGLAETQYF.

The chain combines TRBV15 with TRBJ2-7; D possibly corresponds to TRBD1 (5 bases). The germline V gene has CDR1 LNHNV and CDR2 YYDKDF (reference sequence). V shed 3 bases and J shed 4 bases, with 10 bases lying between them. The CDR3 is 13 residues long. This chain's CDR3 is CATSRDTHYEQYF. Written as DNA, the CDR3 is TGTGCCACCAGCAGGGACACACATTACGAGCAGTACTTC.

The chain couples TRBV25-1 to TRBJ2-3, with a possible D match to TRBD2 (6 bases). Germline V gives CDR1 MGHDK, CDR2 SYGVNS. Trimming removed 4 bases from V and 7 bases from J, with 18 bases in between. The CDR3 runs 15 residues. The CDR3 nucleotides are TGTGCCAGCAGTGCACCGGGACTTAGCGCGTATACGCAGTATTTT. Its protein is CASSAPGLSAYTQYF.